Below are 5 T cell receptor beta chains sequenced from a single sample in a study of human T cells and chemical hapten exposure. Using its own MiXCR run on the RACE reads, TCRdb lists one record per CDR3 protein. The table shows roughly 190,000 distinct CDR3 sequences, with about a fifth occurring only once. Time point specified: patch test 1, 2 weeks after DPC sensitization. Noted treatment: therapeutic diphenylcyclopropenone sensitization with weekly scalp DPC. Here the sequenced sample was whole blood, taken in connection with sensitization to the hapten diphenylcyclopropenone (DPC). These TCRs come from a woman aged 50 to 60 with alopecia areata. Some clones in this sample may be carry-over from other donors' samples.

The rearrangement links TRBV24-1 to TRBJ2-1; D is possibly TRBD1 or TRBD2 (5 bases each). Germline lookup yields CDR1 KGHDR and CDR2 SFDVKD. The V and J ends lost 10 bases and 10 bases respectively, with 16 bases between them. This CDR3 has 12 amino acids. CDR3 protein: CATPGTALEQFF. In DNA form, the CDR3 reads TGTGCCACTCCAGGGACGGCGTTGGAGCAGTTCTTC.

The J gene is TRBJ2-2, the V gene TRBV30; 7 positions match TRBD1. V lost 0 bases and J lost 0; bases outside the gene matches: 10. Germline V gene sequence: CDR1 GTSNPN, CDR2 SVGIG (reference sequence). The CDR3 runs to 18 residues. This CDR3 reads CAWSVMRQGLANTGELFF. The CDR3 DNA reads TGTGCCTGGAGTGTCATGAGACAGGGCCTCGCGAACACCGGGGAGCTGTTTTTT. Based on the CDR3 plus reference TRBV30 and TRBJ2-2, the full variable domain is SQTIHQWPATLVQPVGSPLSLECTVEGTSNPNLYWYRQAAGRGLQLLFYSVGIGQISSEVPQNLSASRPQDRQFILSSKKLLLSDSGFYLCAWSVMRQGLANTGELFFGEGSRLTVL.

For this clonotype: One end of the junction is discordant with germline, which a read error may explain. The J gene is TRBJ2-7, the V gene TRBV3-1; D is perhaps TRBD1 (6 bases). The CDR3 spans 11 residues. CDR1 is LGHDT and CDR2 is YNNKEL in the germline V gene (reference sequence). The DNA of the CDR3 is TGTGCCAGCAGCCAAGGCAGGGGCGTCGACTTC. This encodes CASSQGRGVDF.

The CDR3 sequence is CASSSGQTLSGNTIYF. CDR3 nucleotide sequence: TGCGCCAGCAGCTCCGGACAGACATTATCTGGAAACACCATATATTTT. The chain uses TRBV5-1 and TRBJ1-3, with a tentative D call TRBD1 (6 bases). The V end lost 3 bases, the J end lost 1 base, and 14 bases lay between the germline ends. CDR1 is SGHRS, CDR2 YFSETQ, per germline. This CDR3 is built from 16 residues.

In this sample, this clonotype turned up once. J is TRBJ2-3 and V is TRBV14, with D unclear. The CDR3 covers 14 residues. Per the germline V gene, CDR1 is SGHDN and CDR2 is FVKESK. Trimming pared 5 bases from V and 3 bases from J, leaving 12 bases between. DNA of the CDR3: TGTGCCAGCAGCAGTCTAGTCTCGACAGATACGCAGTATTTT. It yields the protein CASSSLVSTDTQYF.